Below, 10 T cell receptor beta chains from the same sample are listed, as sequenced in a study of shared clonotypes between healthy human individuals (TCRdb year 2020). The library was built by means of the immunoSEQ multiplex PCR assay. TCRdb mirrors the immuneACCESS table, restricted to in-frame sequences. Some clones are absent from its copies; in checked studies, under half trace to an unresolved V gene, and the reason for the others is unknown. The sample table holds about 340,000 clones, of which 73% were seen once. The ten largest clones represent less than 11% of the sample. The sequencing sample was made of memory CD4+ T cells sorted from blood. The cell subset or site label, read with the paper, signifies: CD45RA-negative fraction. These receptors all stem from a man aged 30 to 39 in good health.

This clone was seen a handful of times. This rearrangement joins TRBV5-1 to TRBJ2-7; 8 nucleotides align to TRBD1. The CDR3 totals 14 residues. J was trimmed by 6 bases and V by 3 bases; bases with no gene match: 8. Germline V lookup: CDR1 SGHRS, CDR2 YFSETQ. CDR3 residues: CASSSEHRGIEQYF. The CDR3 DNA is TGCGCCAGCAGCTCGGAACACAGGGGGATCGAGCAGTACTTC.

The V call is TRBV7-2, the J call TRBJ2-1, with a weak D call TRBD1 (7 bases). Germline V gene lookup returns CDR1 SGHTA and CDR2 FQGNSA. The CDR3 is made up of 16 amino acids. V lost 5 bases and J lost 4, with 18 bases in between. Here the CDR3 reads CASSPRRQGLYNEQFF. CDR3 bases: TGTGCCAGCAGCCCGAGGCGACAGGGACTTTACAATGAGCAGTTCTTC.

J is TRBJ2-1 and V is TRBV2; TRBD2 matches at 14 bases. The CDR3 loop spans 17 amino acids. Germline trimming cut 5 bases from V and 9 bases from J; bases unmatched to any gene: 12. Germline CDR1 reads SNHLY; CDR2 reads FYNNEI. The CDR3 here is CASSRTNGLAGGGEQFF. The CDR3 DNA reads as TGTGCCAGCAGTCGAACGAACGGACTAGCGGGAGGTGGTGAGCAGTTCTTC.

J is TRBJ2-7 and V is TRBV5-5; D gene unclear. Germline values: CDR1 SGHKS, CDR2 YYEKEE (reference sequence). Deletions cut 1 base from V and 3 bases from J, with 5 bases between. The CDR3 consists of 12 residues. CDR3 sequence (DNA): TGTGCCAGCAGCTTGAACCTCTACGAGCAGTACTTC. Encoded protein: CASSLNLYEQYF.

This sequence joins TRBV4-3 and TRBJ1-4; 7 bases map to TRBD1. The germline V gene encodes CDR1 LGHNA and CDR2 YSLEER. The junction had 9 bases not matched to a gene; V was cut back by 0 bases and J by 5 bases. The CDR3 runs to 17 residues. The CDR3 DNA reads as TGCGCCAGCAGCCAAGATTACCCGGGACAGCGAAATGAAAAACTGTTTTTT. Amino acids: CASSQDYPGQRNEKLFF.

This chain joins TRBV5-1 and TRBJ2-1; D is undetermined. The V end was cut by 0 bases, the J end by 13 bases, with 17 bases between. CDR1 and CDR2 from the germline V gene are SGHRS and YFSETQ. This CDR3 has 14 residues. The CDR3 DNA reads as TGCGCCAGCAGCTTGGGGGCAAAGACGGAGAGACAGTTCTTC. Its translation is CASSLGAKTERQFF.

V is TRBV5-1 and J is TRBJ2-3; D call uncertain. Germline V gene sequence: CDR1 SGHRS, CDR2 YFSETQ. Trimming removed 2 bases at V and 3 bases at J, with 13 bases between. CDR3 length: 15 residues. In DNA, the CDR3 is TGCGCCAGCAGCTTTCAGTCGAACCCTACAGATACGCAGTATTTT. Amino acid sequence: CASSFQSNPTDTQYF.

The chain couples TRBV10-3 to TRBJ1-1; no definite D call. Germline-derived CDR1 and CDR2 are ENHRY and SYGVKD. The V end was cut by 8 bases, the J end by 0 bases, with 10 bases between. CDR3 length: 13 residues. DNA of the CDR3: TGTGCCATCCGGAAAGAAATGAACACTGAAGCTTTCTTT. This encodes CAIRKEMNTEAFF.

The chain recombines TRBV5-8 with TRBJ2-2; TRBD1 matches at 8 bases. Germline V gene data show CDR1 as SGHTS and CDR2 as YDEGEE. V was clipped by 2 bases and J by 3 bases; unmatched bases: 3. CDR3 length equals 15 residues. The CDR3 sequence is CASSFHRGDTGELFF. DNA of the CDR3: TGTGCCAGCAGCTTCCACAGGGGGGACACCGGGGAGCTGTTTTTT. The whole variable domain, remainder taken from reference TRBV5-8 and TRBJ2-2, is EAGVTQSPTHLIKTRGQQATLRCSPISGHTSVYWYQQALGLGLQFLLWYDEGEERNRGNFPPRFSGRQFPNYSSELNVNALELEDSALYLCASSFHRGDTGELFFGEGSRLTVL.

V usage is TRBV28 and J usage is TRBJ2-2, with a weak D call TRBD1 (7 bases). The V end was cut by 6 bases, the J end by 1 base, with 15 bases between. The CDR3 spans 16 residues. Germline assignment: CDR1 MDHEN and CDR2 SYDVKM. CDR3 nucleotide sequence: TGTGCCAGCAGAGGGGCGGGGACAGTGAACACCGGGGAGCTGTTTTTT. Encoded protein: CASRGAGTVNTGELFF. Together with reference TRBV28 and TRBJ2-2, the CDR3 gives the full variable domain: DVKVTQSSRYLVKRTGEKVFLECVQDMDHENMFWYRQDPGLGLRLIYFSYDVKMKEKGDIPEGYSVSREKKERFSLILESASTNQTSMYLCASRGAGTVNTGELFFGEGSRLTVL.